Listed here is a single TCR beta chain. Its cognate antigen is unknown. Both 60 Vbeta primers and 13 Jbeta primers went into the PCR. Original methodology: Roughly 10 million shared chains were among the roughly 80 million unique TCR beta chains that a later analysis counted. Sequencing used immunoSEQ multiplex PCR; TCRdb keeps in-frame clones, though not all of them. The DNA was the basis for D and trimming; V, J and clone size are from that table. The sample consists of roughly 160,000 clones, 75% to 80% of them appearing once. The sample comes from a study of cytomegalovirus exposure and HLA in healthy donors. About the study: From about 170 million T cells, an earlier analysis saw 120 million or so unique TCR beta sequences. Genetic ancestry analysis placed approximately 78% of the roughly 400 donors that were genotyped in the Caucasian-associated cluster. Broader study findings: Follow-up analysis later connected one missense variant in DCLRE1C with trimming of TCR beta V- and J-genes.

The CDR3 is 14 amino acids. V lost 2 bases and J lost 7, with 12 bases in between. The germline gives CDR1 SGHTA, CDR2 FQGNSA. The TCR comes from a man aged 45-65 years in good health and CMV-seropositive. The chain combines TRBV7-2 with TRBJ1-5, with D hard to call. The sequencing sample was made of PBMCs. The CDR3 DNA is TGTGCCAGCAGCTTAACGGTGGGCGCCCAGCCCCAGCATTTT. This translates into CASSLTVGAQPQHF.